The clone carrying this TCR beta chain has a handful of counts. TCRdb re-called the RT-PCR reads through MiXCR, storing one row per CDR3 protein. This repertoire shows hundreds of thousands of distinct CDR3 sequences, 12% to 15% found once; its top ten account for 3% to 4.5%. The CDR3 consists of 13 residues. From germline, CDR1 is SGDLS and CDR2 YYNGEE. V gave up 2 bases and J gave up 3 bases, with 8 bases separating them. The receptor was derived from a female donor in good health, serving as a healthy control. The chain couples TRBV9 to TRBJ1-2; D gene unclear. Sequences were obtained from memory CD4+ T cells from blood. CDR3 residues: CASSVDGYYGYTF. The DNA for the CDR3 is TGTGCCAGCAGCGTTGACGGATACTATGGCTACACCTTC.